Shown below are 28 T cell receptor beta chains from a single sample sequenced in a study of shared clonotypes between healthy human individuals. The assay was immunoSEQ multiplex PCR, and TCRdb's table has in-frame clones only and misses some. The data hold 400,000 to 600,000 clones, with roughly 95% observed a single time. Sequenced sample: naive CD4+ T cells sorted from blood. Stated subset: CD45RA+ positively selected. Receptor source: a woman in her 30s in good health.

The chain joins TRBV25-1 to TRBJ2-5; 9 bases match TRBD1. This CDR3 has 13 amino acids. CDR1 is MGHDK and CDR2 is SYGVNS in the germline V gene. Unmatched junction bases numbered 9, after V lost 5 bases and J lost 11 bases. The CDR3 DNA reads TGTGCCAGCAGTTTACGGGACAGGGATGAGCAGTACTTC. This encodes CASSLRDRDEQYF.

A note on this clone: This CDR3 is also generated by other DNA sequences in the sample. J is TRBJ1-2 and V is TRBV5-1; no definite D call. CDR3 size: 12 residues. V was cut by 0 bases and J by 2 bases, with 2 bases left in between. Germline assignment: CDR1 SGHRS and CDR2 YFSETQ. The CDR3 loop is CASSLGNYGYTF. CDR3 in DNA: TGCGCCAGCAGCTTGGGCAACTATGGCTACACCTTC.

The rearrangement links TRBV6-1 to TRBJ1-5; D is unresolved. The germline gives CDR1 MNHNS, CDR2 SASEGT. CDR3 length: 15 residues. V gave up 6 bases and J gave up 0 bases, with 12 bases separating them. The DNA of the CDR3 is TGTGCCAGCAGGCTCGAGGCCAATAGCAATCAGCCCCAGCATTTT. It codes for CASRLEANSNQPQHF.

The chain has TRBV2 and TRBJ2-1; D uncertain. The CDR3 has 12 amino acids. Trimming took off 3 bases at V and 9 bases at J, with 9 bases between the two ends. Germline CDR1 is SNHLY and CDR2 is FYNNEI. CDR3 region: CASSDEVREQFF. The CDR3 DNA sequence: TGTGCCAGCAGTGATGAGGTTCGTGAGCAGTTCTTC.

V and J are TRBV2 and TRBJ2-3; 9 positions agree with TRBD1. CDR3 size: 14 residues. The V gene's germline CDR1 is SNHLY and CDR2 FYNNEI. V shed 5 bases, J shed 1 base, and the junction held 1 base outside the gene matches. For the CDR3, the DNA is TGTGCCAGCAGTCGACAGGGGGGCACAGATACGCAGTATTTT. This gives the protein CASSRQGGTDTQYF.

The chain has TRBV7-9 and TRBJ1-1; 10 bases map to TRBD1. The CDR3 length is 15 residues. J gave up 3 bases and V 4 bases, and 5 bases lay outside the gene matches. Germline CDR1 is SEHNR and CDR2 is FQNEAQ (reference sequence). CDR3 nucleotides: TGTGCCAGCAGCTGGACAGGGGGGGAGGACACTGAAGCTTTCTTT. Its protein product is CASSWTGGEDTEAFF.

Only one count was recorded for this clone. The chain is built from TRBV6-1 and TRBJ2-7, with D maybe TRBD1 (5 bases). Looked up from germline, CDR1 is MNHNS and CDR2 is SASEGT. This CDR3 region has 13 residues. V shed 3 bases and J shed 7 bases, with 13 bases lying between them. The CDR3 here is CASSEGLPGEQYF. The CDR3 coding sequence is TGTGCCAGCAGTGAGGGCCTCCCAGGGGAGCAGTACTTC.

This chain uses TRBV4-1 with TRBJ2-3; D might be TRBD1 (6 bases). The germline CDR1 and CDR2 sequences are MGHRA and YSYEKL. Trimming cost V 3 bases and J 0 bases, with 19 bases left between them. The CDR3 contains 18 residues. CDR3 sequence reads: CASSHMPARGGSTDTQYF. CDR3 in DNA: TGCGCCAGCAGCCATATGCCTGCCAGGGGTGGGAGCACAGATACGCAGTATTTT.

The rearrangement links TRBV28 to TRBJ2-7, with D unresolved. This CDR3 is 11 amino acids long. V lost 4 bases and J lost 7, with 8 bases in between. Germline CDR1 MDHEN, CDR2 SYDVKM. CDR3 residues: CASSSSGEQYF. The DNA of the CDR3 is TGTGCCAGCAGTTCCTCCGGGGAGCAGTACTTC.

The genes are TRBV9 and TRBJ2-3, with D possibly matching TRBD2 (6 bases). Trimming took 4 bases from V and 4 from J, leaving 16 bases between them. Looked up from germline, CDR1 is SGDLS and CDR2 is YYNGEE. The CDR3 loop spans 15 amino acids. The CDR3 loop is CASSPRGGFADTQYF. CDR3 DNA: TGTGCCAGCAGCCCACGAGGAGGGTTCGCAGATACGCAGTATTTT.

The V and J genes are TRBV7-9 and TRBJ2-7; unclear D gene. Germline loops: CDR1 SEHNR, CDR2 FQNEAQ (reference sequence). This CDR3 contains 15 residues. Trimming took off 5 bases at V and 7 bases at J, with 21 bases between the two ends. The CDR3 coding sequence is TGTGCCAGCAGCCGACACGGCAAGGGTGTGGGGGAGCAGTACTTC. Its translation: CASSRHGKGVGEQYF.

The gene calls are TRBV15 and TRBJ2-3; 11 bases align to TRBD2. This CDR3 has 15 residues. The germline CDR1 and CDR2 sequences are LNHNV and YYDKDF (reference sequence). J lost 5 bases, V lost 1 base, and 2 bases had no gene match. CDR3 region: CATSRGTSGGDTQYF. CDR3 coding DNA: TGTGCCACCAGCAGAGGAACTAGCGGGGGAGATACGCAGTATTTT.

This clone appeared a few times. Other nucleotide sequences from this sample produce the same CDR3. The J gene is TRBJ2-5, the V gene TRBV5-1; no firm D call. V was trimmed by 0 bases and J by 0 bases, leaving 0 bases between them. Germline values: CDR1 SGHRS, CDR2 YFSETQ. The CDR3 is made up of 12 amino acids. CDR3 DNA: TGCGCCAGCAGCTTGGACCAAGAGACCCAGTACTTC. Protein: CASSLDQETQYF.

This chain links TRBV6-5 with TRBJ1-4; a possible D gene is TRBD1 (5 bases). The CDR3 covers 15 residues. V lost 6 bases and J lost 3, with 14 bases in between. CDR1 and CDR2 from the germline V gene are MNHEY and SVGAGI. The CDR3 region is CASSRIGHSNEKLFF. The CDR3 DNA reads TGTGCCAGCAGCCGCATCGGACACTCTAATGAAAAACTGTTTTTT.

The CDR3 region has the DNA TGCAGCGTCCGGACTGCTTTGGGCACTGAAGCTTTCTTT. As protein: CSVRTALGTEAFF. J is TRBJ1-1 and V is TRBV29-1; D gene uncertain. This CDR3 contains 13 residues. Germline loops: CDR1 SQVTM, CDR2 ANQGSEA. V gave up 6 bases and J gave up 4 bases, with 15 bases separating them. The variable domain in full, completed from reference TRBV29-1 and TRBJ1-1, reads SAVISQKPSRDICQRGTSLTIQCQVDSQVTMMFWYRQQPGQSLTLIATANQGSEATYESGFVIDKFPISRPNLTFSTLTVSNMSPEDSSIYLCSVRTALGTEAFFGQGTRLTVV.

The chain recombines TRBV7-6 with TRBJ1-3, with no clear D. Looked up from germline, CDR1 is SGHVS and CDR2 is FNYEAQ. V lost 1 base, J lost 4 bases, and 11 bases lay in between. This CDR3 comprises 15 residues. CDR3 nucleotides: TGTGCCAGCAGCTTAGACCGCAGTAGAGGAAACACCATATATTTT. Protein: CASSLDRSRGNTIYF.

The chain joins TRBV11-2 to TRBJ2-1; 7 positions match TRBD1. Germline V gives CDR1 SGHAT, CDR2 FQNNGV. The CDR3 totals 15 residues. V lost 4 bases, J lost 5 bases, and 8 bases stayed unmatched. CDR3 loop: CASSSQGFWDNEQFF. DNA for the CDR3: TGTGCCAGCAGCTCACAGGGGTTTTGGGACAATGAGCAGTTCTTC.

The chain employs TRBV28 and TRBJ1-2; a weak D match, TRBD1 (6 bases). Germline CDR1 MDHEN, CDR2 SYDVKM. The CDR3 contains 16 residues. The V end lost 7 bases, the J end lost 0 bases, and 18 bases lay between the germline ends. CDR3 protein: CASKGGGQIPNYGYTF. In DNA form, the CDR3 reads TGTGCCAGCAAGGGGGGAGGACAGATCCCTAACTATGGCTACACCTTC.

This clone showed up just a few times. V is TRBV27 and J is TRBJ1-5; D is uncertain. This CDR3 region has 15 residues. Trimming shortened V by 5 bases and J by 1 base, and 12 bases separated the two germline ends. Germline CDR1 is MNHEY and CDR2 is SMNVEV (reference sequence). The chain's CDR3 is CASSMERGSNQPQHF. In DNA, the CDR3 is TGTGCCAGCAGTATGGAACGCGGGAGCAATCAGCCCCAGCATTTT.

The rearrangement uses TRBV27 and TRBJ2-7, with TRBD2 matching 9 bases. Germline values: CDR1 MNHEY, CDR2 SMNVEV (reference sequence). This CDR3 spans 18 amino acids. With V trimmed by 4 bases and J by 7 bases, 20 bases remained unmatched. The CDR3 is CASSSLPPWHSGRGEQYF. CDR3 coding DNA: TGTGCCAGCAGTTCCCTACCCCCATGGCATAGCGGGAGAGGAGAGCAGTACTTC.

This sequence joins TRBV5-1 and TRBJ2-3; D is possibly TRBD1 (5 bases). Germline loops: CDR1 SGHRS, CDR2 YFSETQ. V gave up 0 bases and J gave up 0 bases, with 11 bases separating them. The CDR3 is made up of 16 amino acids. The CDR3 bases are TGCGCCAGCAGCTTGGAAGGGGCCTCTAGCACAGATACGCAGTATTTT. As protein: CASSLEGASSTDTQYF.

J is TRBJ1-5 and V is TRBV4-2, with D possibly TRBD1 on 5 matching bases. The germline V gene encodes CDR1 LGHNA and CDR2 YNFKEQ. This CDR3 spans 15 amino acids. Trimming took 2 bases from V and 4 from J, leaving 12 bases between them. The CDR3 DNA follows: TGTGCCAGCAGCCAACCTGGGACTATTAATCAGCCCCAGCATTTT. This sequence encodes CASSQPGTINQPQHF.

V is TRBV4-1 and J is TRBJ1-4, with 9 bases matching TRBD1. Germline CDR1 reads MGHRA; CDR2 reads YSYEKL. V dropped 5 bases and J dropped 7; count of bases not matched to a gene: 5. The CDR3 has 14 amino acids. CDR3: CASSTGQGVEKLFF. Here the CDR3 DNA reads TGCGCCAGCAGCACGGGACAGGGAGTTGAAAAACTGTTTTTT.

The chain is built from TRBV10-1 and TRBJ2-7, with 8 bases aligning to TRBD1. The germline V gene has CDR1 WNHNN and CDR2 SYGVQD (reference sequence). This CDR3 is 14 amino acids long. Trimming took 7 bases from V and 7 from J; bases not matched to a gene: 12. As DNA, the CDR3 is TGCGCCAGCAAGAGTGCGACAGGGGTAGGGGAGCAGTACTTC. Translating gives CASKSATGVGEQYF.

The rearrangement joins TRBV19 to TRBJ2-6; D tentatively reads TRBD1 or TRBD2 (5 bases each). The CDR3 contains 15 residues. V dropped 11 bases and J dropped 0 bases, with 14 bases sitting between them. CDR1 and CDR2 (germline): LNHDA, SQIVND (reference sequence). In DNA form, the CDR3 reads TGTGCCTCGGGACGGCTAGCCTCTGGGGCCAACGTCCTGACTTTC. This sequence encodes CASGRLASGANVLTF.

The CDR3 sequence: CASGSGGPGETQYF. For the CDR3, the DNA is TGCGCCAGCGGCTCGGGAGGGCCGGGAGAGACCCAGTACTTC. J is TRBJ2-5 and V is TRBV5-1; 8 bases agree with TRBD2. The CDR3 is made up of 14 amino acids. Per the germline V gene, CDR1 is SGHRS and CDR2 is YFSETQ. V lost 7 bases and J lost 4; bases outside the gene matches: 9. Full variable domain (rest looked up from reference TRBV5-1 and TRBJ2-5): KAGVTQTPRYLIKTRGQQVTLSCSPISGHRSVSWYQQTPGQGLQFLFEYFSETQRNKGNFPGRFSGRQFSNSRSEMNVSTLELGDSALYLCASGSGGPGETQYFGPGTRLLVL.

The chain couples TRBV29-1 to TRBJ2-7, with 8 bases matching TRBD1. The CDR3 spans 15 residues. The germline V gene has CDR1 SQVTM and CDR2 ANQGSEA. The trim removed 6 bases at V and 2 bases at J, leaving 12 bases unmatched. The CDR3 bases are TGCAGCGTCGAGAGGGGTAGACAGGGGACCTACGAGCAGTACTTC. Translation gives CSVERGRQGTYEQYF.

In its sample, this clone was seen once. The genes are TRBV25-1 and TRBJ2-3; 9 bases line up with TRBD2. J lost 3 bases, V lost 5 bases, and 3 bases had no gene match. The length of the CDR3 is 14 residues. Germline V gene sequence: CDR1 MGHDK, CDR2 SYGVNS. CDR3 sequence (DNA): TGTGCCAGCAGTAGGGCGGGAGGGACAGATACGCAGTATTTT. Translating gives CASSRAGGTDTQYF.